This TCR beta chain is drawn from a study of human thymus T cells. General study results and limits: Thymic as well as blood repertoires seemed to favor certain V and J genes unevenly. Related research examined unrelated individuals and reported that their thymic repertoires overlapped highly.

Some clones are missing from TCRdb's copy, which holds only in-frame ones; the method was immunoSEQ multiplex PCR. The table lists 75,000 to 90,000 clones, nearly 98% of them singletons. Corrective cardiac surgery supplied the resected thymus tissue. Donors consisted of healthy Finnish infants (having corrective surgery for congenital heart defects). As to this clone: What it recognizes is unknown.

The TCR was taken from a boy under two years old with a congenital heart defect but otherwise immunologically healthy. Specimen: thymus tissue.

The CDR3 here is CASSDSGQGRGYTF. DNA for the CDR3: TGTGCCAGCAGTGACTCGGGGCAGGGACGCGGCTACACCTTC. The rearrangement uses TRBV6-4 and TRBJ1-2, with D possibly matching TRBD1 (5 bases). Germline V lookup: CDR1 MRHNA, CDR2 SNTAGT. The CDR3 runs to 14 residues. Trimming took off 0 bases at V and 8 bases at J, with 13 bases between the two ends.